Following are 5 T cell receptor beta chains from one sample sequenced in a study of beta chain features in type 1 diabetes. General observations from the study: Among all four CD4+ subsets, Type 1 diabetes patients had TCRB CDR3s that were moderately but significantly shorter.

What was sequenced were expressed TCRB transcripts, since all of the isolated RNA had been reverse transcribed. TCRdb's table, derived via immunoSEQ multiplex PCR, lists solely in-frame clones and lacks some. The table lists 130,000 or so clones, 17% of them singletons. Antigen specificity for these receptors is unknown. The sample was central memory CD4+ T cells from blood. The receptors originated from a young man with type 1 diabetes.

The chain is built from TRBV7-2 and TRBJ2-1; weak D call: TRBD2 (6 bases). The germline CDR1 and CDR2 sequences are SGHTA and FQGNSA. Trimming left V 8 bases short and J 6 bases short, with 20 bases between. The CDR3 consists of 15 residues. CDR3 in amino acids: CASLLRLAGTNEQFF. As DNA, the CDR3 is TGTGCCAGCCTTCTGCGACTGGCGGGGACCAATGAGCAGTTCTTC.

The chain links TRBV5-1 to TRBJ1-1; no reliable D call. V was trimmed by 0 bases and J by 7 bases, leaving 10 bases between them. Germline V gene data show CDR1 as SGHRS and CDR2 as YFSETQ. CDR3 size: 13 residues. The CDR3 is CASSLARGVEAFF. CDR3 nucleotide sequence: TGCGCCAGCAGCTTGGCGCGGGGAGTTGAAGCTTTCTTT. Full variable domain (remainder filled in from reference TRBV5-1 and TRBJ1-1): KAGVTQTPRYLIKTRGQQVTLSCSPISGHRSVSWYQQTPGQGLQFLFEYFSETQRNKGNFPGRFSGRQFSNSRSEMNVSTLELGDSALYLCASSLARGVEAFFGQGTRLTVV.

This clone was picked up a small number of times. The chain has TRBV18 and TRBJ1-2; D uncertain. V dropped 3 bases and J dropped 8 bases, with 13 bases sitting between them. Germline lookup yields CDR1 KGHSH and CDR2 LQKENI. This CDR3 is 13 amino acids long. The CDR3, as DNA: TGTGCCAGCTCACCCATGGAAGAAGGGGGCTACACCTTC. As protein: CASSPMEEGGYTF. Supplemented by reference TRBV18 and TRBJ1-2, the full variable domain reads NAGVMQNPRHLVRRRGQEARLRCSPMKGHSHVYWYRQLPEEGLKFMVYLQKENIIDESGMPKERFSAEFPKEGPSILRIQQVVRGDSAAYFCASSPMEEGGYTFGSGTRLTVV.

This CDR3 is CAWSVGGMAFF. DNA for the CDR3: TGTGCCTGGAGTGTAGGGGGGATGGCTTTCTTT. The gene calls are TRBV30 and TRBJ1-1, with D tentatively TRBD1 (6 bases). In germline, CDR1 is GTSNPN, CDR2 SVGIG (reference sequence). V lost 0 bases and J lost 11, with 10 bases in between. The length of the CDR3 is 11 residues.

Comment on this clone: One end of the junction does not line up with germline, which may come from a read error. The gene calls are TRBV4-1 and TRBJ2-1; 12 nucleotides agree with TRBD2. This CDR3 spans 17 amino acids. CDR1 and CDR2 from the germline V gene are MGHRA and YSYEKL. This CDR3 reads CASSQDLRDPSGRARLF. The CDR3 DNA sequence: TGCGCCAGCAGCCAAGATCTCCGGGATCCTAGCGGGAGGGCCCGTCTCTTC.